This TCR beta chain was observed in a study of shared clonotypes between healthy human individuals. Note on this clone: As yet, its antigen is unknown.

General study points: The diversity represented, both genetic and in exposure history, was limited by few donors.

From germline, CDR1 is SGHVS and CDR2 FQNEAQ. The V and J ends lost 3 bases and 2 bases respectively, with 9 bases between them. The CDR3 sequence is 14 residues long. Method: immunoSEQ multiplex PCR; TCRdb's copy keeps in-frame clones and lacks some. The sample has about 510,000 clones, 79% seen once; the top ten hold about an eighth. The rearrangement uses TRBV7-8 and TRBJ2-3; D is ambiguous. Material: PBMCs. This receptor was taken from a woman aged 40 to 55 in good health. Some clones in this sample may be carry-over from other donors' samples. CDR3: CASSFSPFTDTQYF. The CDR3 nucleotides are TGTGCCAGCAGCTTCAGTCCCTTCACAGATACGCAGTATTTT.